The 17 T cell receptor beta chains below were found in one sample sequenced in a study of blood T cells in healthy people across ages (dated by TCRdb to the mid-2010s). The library relied on 5' RACE. TCRdb names Illumina HiSeq 2500 as the instrument used. A second PCR of roughly 7 to 11 cycles was performed with a sample-barcoded 5' primer and a J-beta primer mix. TCRdb reprocessing: public reads trimmed at Q25 with fastp, clones called with MiXCR, in-frame beta chains kept. Every CDR3 protein is listed once, alongside the most common genes and DNA of its rows. The sample includes over 1,300,000 distinct CDR3 sequences, with 59% observed a single time. The ten top clones hold over 5.5% of the sample. What was sequenced was blood. The receptor source for this set is a young man in good health.

CDR3 residues: CASRIGQRTSINEQFF. CDR3 in DNA: TGTGCCAGCAGAATAGGTCAGCGGACTAGCATCAATGAGCAGTTCTTC. The chain joins TRBV2 to TRBJ2-1, with 8 bases aligning to TRBD2. V lost 6 bases to trimming and J lost 6 bases; unmatched junction nucleotides: 13. Germline CDR1 SNHLY, CDR2 FYNNEI. This CDR3 region has 16 residues.

The chain carries TRBV5-6 and TRBJ2-1; tentative D call: TRBD2 (6 bases). In germline, CDR1 is SGHDT, CDR2 YYEEEE. Trimming took off 4 bases at V and 8 bases at J, with 16 bases between the two ends. This CDR3 comprises 14 residues. The CDR3 DNA reads as TGTGCCAGCAGCCTACCCATCGGGGGTGATGAGCAGTTCTTC. This codes for CASSLPIGGDEQFF. The full variable domain, rest sourced from reference TRBV5-6 and TRBJ2-1, is DAGVTQSPTHLIKTRGQQVTLRCSPKSGHDTVSWYQQALGQGPQFIFQYYEEEERQRGNFPDRFSGHQFPNYSSELNVNALLLGDSALYLCASSLPIGGDEQFFGPGTRLTVL.

This clonotype was observed a handful of times. The rearrangement joins TRBV29-1 to TRBJ2-5, with D maybe TRBD1 (5 bases). The CDR3 sequence is 14 residues long. Looked up from germline, CDR1 is SQVTM and CDR2 is ANQGSEA. Trimming took 0 bases from V and 4 from J, leaving 12 bases between them. This CDR3 is CSVEDARVTETQYF. The CDR3 DNA follows: TGCAGCGTTGAAGACGCCAGGGTAACAGAGACCCAGTACTTC.

The J gene is TRBJ2-3, the V gene TRBV24-1; D is tentatively TRBD1 or TRBD2 (5 bases each). Germline values: CDR1 KGHDR, CDR2 SFDVKD. V lost 9 bases, J lost 0 bases, and 21 bases lay in between. The CDR3 sequence is 17 residues long. CDR3 residues: CATGEASEGESTDTQYF. CDR3 bases: TGTGCCACCGGGGAAGCATCCGAAGGGGAGAGCACAGATACGCAGTATTTT.

The chain links TRBV28 to TRBJ2-1; 14 nucleotides align to TRBD2. Germline V CDR1 and CDR2: MDHEN, SYDVKM. V lost 7 bases and J lost 12; bases outside the gene matches: 8. The CDR3 sequence is 14 residues long. Here the CDR3 DNA reads TGTGCCAGCACACGACTAGCGGGGGGGCTAGGGCAGTTCTTC. This sequence encodes CASTRLAGGLGQFF.

The chain couples TRBV27 to TRBJ1-6, with a weak D call TRBD1 (5 bases). Trimming took off 5 bases at V and 6 bases at J, with 14 bases between the two ends. Germline CDR1 reads MNHEY; CDR2 reads SMNVEV (reference sequence). The CDR3 totals 15 residues. Written as DNA, the CDR3 is TGTGCCAGCAGTCGAGACAGTTACGGTAATTCACCCCTCCACTTT. This codes for CASSRDSYGNSPLHF.

The chain joins TRBV2 to TRBJ1-2; D remains unclear. Trimming shortened V by 3 bases and J by 6 bases, and 11 bases separated the two germline ends. From germline, CDR1 is SNHLY and CDR2 FYNNEI. The CDR3 sequence is 13 residues long. The chain's CDR3 is CASSEVEVDGYTF. In DNA form, the CDR3 reads TGTGCCAGCAGTGAGGTGGAAGTAGATGGCTACACCTTC.

This clonotype was recorded once. The chain links TRBV7-9 to TRBJ2-3, with a possible D match to TRBD1 (5 bases). The germline V and J ends were trimmed by 0 bases and 0 bases, with 16 bases remaining between them. This CDR3 spans 18 amino acids. From germline, CDR1 is SEHNR and CDR2 FQNEAQ (reference sequence). Written as DNA, the CDR3 is TGTGCCAGCAGCTTAGCGATAGTCCAGGGCCCTAGCACAGATACGCAGTATTTT. Its protein is CASSLAIVQGPSTDTQYF.

This chain uses TRBV6-4 with TRBJ2-1; TRBD2 matches at 9 bases. J lost 1 base, V lost 5 bases, and 3 bases had no gene match. Germline CDR1 reads MRHNA; CDR2 reads SNTAGT. The CDR3 sequence is 15 residues long. CDR3 protein: CASSKLAGSYNEQFF. The CDR3, as DNA: TGTGCCAGCAGTAAACTAGCGGGTTCCTACAATGAGCAGTTCTTC.

The J gene is TRBJ2-5, the V gene TRBV6-1; no clear D gene. V gave up 3 bases and J gave up 3 bases, with 26 bases separating them. Germline CDR1 and CDR2: MNHNS and SASEGT. The length of the CDR3 is 19 residues. The CDR3 DNA reads as TGTGCCAGCAGTGACGCCATGTGGGCCCAATTGCTACCTAAAGAGACCCAGTACTTC. It specifies CASSDAMWAQLLPKETQYF.

The chain uses TRBV27 and TRBJ2-5, with TRBD2 identical over 7 bases. The CDR3 spans 14 residues. Germline CDR1 is MNHEY and CDR2 is SMNVEV (reference sequence). The ends lost 3 bases at V and 4 bases at J; junction bases unmatched: 5. CDR3 residues: CASSFRDYRETQYF. CDR3 DNA sequence: TGTGCCAGCAGTTTCCGGGACTACCGAGAGACCCAGTACTTC.

Only a few counts were recorded for this clonotype. V and J are TRBV20-1 and TRBJ2-7; no clear D gene. Looked up from germline, CDR1 is DFQATT and CDR2 is SNEGSKA (reference sequence). V was clipped by 6 bases and J by 0 bases, with 21 bases between them. The CDR3 totals 16 residues. CDR3 region: CSASSLGRVSSYEQYF. CDR3 coding DNA: TGCAGTGCCTCCTCCTTGGGTCGGGTTAGCTCCTACGAGCAGTACTTC.

This clonotype was recorded a few times. The chain employs TRBV27 and TRBJ2-7; 10 positions match TRBD2. CDR1 and CDR2 from the germline V gene are MNHEY and SMNVEV (reference sequence). CDR3 length: 14 residues. Unmatched junction bases numbered 3, after V lost 4 bases and J lost 3 bases. The CDR3 region is CASSYLAGDYEQYF. In DNA form, the CDR3 reads TGTGCCAGCAGTTACCTAGCGGGGGACTACGAGCAGTACTTC.

The chain uses TRBV7-9 and TRBJ2-4, with 10 bases matching TRBD1. Germline V gene sequence: CDR1 SEHNR, CDR2 FQNEAQ (reference sequence). The ends lost 6 bases at V and 12 bases at J; junction bases unmatched: 17. This CDR3 contains 16 residues. CDR3 in DNA: TGTGCCAGCAGTCAACCTTCCGGGACAGGGGCAGGGGGTCAGTACTTC. Its protein is CASSQPSGTGAGGQYF.

This clonotype occurred a few times. The chain recombines TRBV5-1 with TRBJ2-4; D not resolved. V was shortened by 5 bases and J by 7 bases, with 13 bases between the two germline ends. This CDR3 comprises 13 residues. The germline V gene has CDR1 SGHRS and CDR2 YFSETQ. CDR3 nucleotide sequence: TGCGCCAGCAGTTTTAACCAGGTTAACATTCAGTACTTC. Amino acid sequence: CASSFNQVNIQYF.

The chain has TRBV29-1 and TRBJ2-1; 9 bases are shared with TRBD2. The length of the CDR3 is 14 residues. From germline, CDR1 is SQVTM and CDR2 ANQGSEA. With V trimmed by 7 bases and J by 8 bases, 12 bases remained unmatched. This CDR3 is CSAGGVAGVHEQFF. The CDR3 region has the DNA TGCAGCGCTGGTGGGGTAGCGGGAGTTCATGAGCAGTTCTTC.

V and J are TRBV5-6 and TRBJ2-7; TRBD1 might be the D (6 bases). The CDR3 is 12 residues long. V was clipped by 5 bases and J by 5 bases, with 11 bases between them. Germline-derived CDR1 and CDR2 are SGHDT and YYEEEE. The CDR3 sequence is CASRQTGHEQYF. Written as DNA, the CDR3 is TGTGCCAGCAGGCAGACAGGACACGAGCAGTACTTC.